The text below deals with one TCR beta chain. The antigen remains undetermined. This record belongs to a study of cytomegalovirus exposure and HLA in healthy donors. The overall study: An analysis done earlier identified about 120 million unique TCR beta sequences from about 179 million T cells. Findings and limits, study-wide: Upon later analysis, TCR association rates were observed to vary by HLA locus, being highest for DRB1 and lowest for HLA-C. Association of a missense DCLRE1C variant with TCR beta V- and J-gene trimming was reported in a later analysis.

The donors (healthy individuals) were bone marrow donors. The PCR used 60 Vbeta and 13 Jbeta primers. The method was immunoSEQ multiplex PCR; TCRdb's version includes in-frame clones alone and lacks a portion of them. The repertoire includes under 110,000 clones, more than 70% of them detected once, and over 2% sits in the top ten. The V end was cut by 0 bases, the J end by 5 bases, with 13 bases between. Germline V gives CDR1 LNHNV, CDR2 YYDKDF (reference sequence). This CDR3 region has 15 residues. V is TRBV15 and J is TRBJ1-1, with D possibly matching TRBD1 (6 bases). Source material: PBMCs. This receptor was identified in a man aged 35-49 years in good health and CMV-seronegative. Here the CDR3 DNA reads TGTGCCACCAGCAGAGAGGGGGACATCCGGACTGAAGCTTTCTTT. Translating it yields CATSREGDIRTEAFF.